This entry concerns a single T cell receptor (beta chain). These data come from a study of CD8+ T cells in alopecia areata. Treatment described: oral pan-JAK inhibitor, 5-10 mg twice daily. The ends were cut back, 4 bases at V and 1 base at J, with 9 bases in the middle. The CDR3 length is 14 residues. Germline assignment: CDR1 SEHNR and CDR2 FQNEAQ (reference sequence). RNA, once extracted, was reverse transcribed into cDNA for use as the sequencing template. Some clones are missing from TCRdb's copy, which holds only in-frame ones; the method was immunoSEQ multiplex PCR. This table has some 200,000 clones, roughly 61% appearing once.

The chain couples TRBV7-9 to TRBJ2-3; D remains unclear. The sequencing here drew on CD8+ T cells sorted from blood, taken at week 24, from a patient treated with tofacitinib. The sequence came from a human donor with alopecia areata. This chain's CDR3 is CASSSPTGTDTQYF. As DNA, the CDR3 is TGTGCCAGCAGCTCCCCCACAGGCACAGATACGCAGTATTTT.